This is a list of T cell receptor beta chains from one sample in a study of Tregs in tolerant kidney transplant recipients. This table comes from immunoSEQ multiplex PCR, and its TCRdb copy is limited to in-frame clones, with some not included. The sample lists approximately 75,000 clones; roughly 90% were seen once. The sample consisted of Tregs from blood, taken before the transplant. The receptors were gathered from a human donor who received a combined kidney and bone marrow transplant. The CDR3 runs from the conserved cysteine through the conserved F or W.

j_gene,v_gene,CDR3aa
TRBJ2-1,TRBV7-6,CASRPSGGGIYNEQFF
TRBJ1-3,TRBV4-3,CASSRDGGNTIYF
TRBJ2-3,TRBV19,CASRDRITDTQYF
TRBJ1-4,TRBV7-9,CASSGGDLYATNEKLFF
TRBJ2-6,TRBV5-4,CASSLGTLPGANVLTF
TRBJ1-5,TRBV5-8,CASSPGQFNQPQHF
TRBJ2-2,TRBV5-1,CASSSGQGAPGELFF
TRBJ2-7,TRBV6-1,CASSEPRRRAYEQYF
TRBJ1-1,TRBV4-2,CASSQGPALEAFF
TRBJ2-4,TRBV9,CASSIQGGWQNIQYF
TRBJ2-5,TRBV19,CASSFGPQETQYF
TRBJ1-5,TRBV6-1,CASSEAARQPQHF
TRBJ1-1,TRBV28,CASSVGGGTEAFF
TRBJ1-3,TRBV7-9,CASSPGDRGVSGNTIYF
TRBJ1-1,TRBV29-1,CSAYSPGRGRGTEAFF
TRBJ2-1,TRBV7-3,CASSSPFGEQFF
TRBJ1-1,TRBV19,CASSKDMSTIAFF
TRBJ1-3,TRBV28,CASRLPNRGSGNTIYF
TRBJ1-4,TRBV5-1,CASSSQGSNEKLFF
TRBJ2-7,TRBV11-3,CASSQTGSYEQYF
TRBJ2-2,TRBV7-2,CASSPPSGSTGELFF
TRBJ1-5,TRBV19,CASSSGQTNQPQHF
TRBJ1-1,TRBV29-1,CSVHGEGDTEAFF